These 18 T cell receptor beta chains share one sample of origin, sequenced in a study of T cell repertoires in cytomegalovirus infection. TCRdb re-called the reads through MiXCR, storing one row per CDR3 protein. The table has some 390,000 distinct CDR3 sequences, 15% to 20% seen once. Sequencing was done on a sample of PBMCs. Receptor source: a human donor in good health (CMV status not recorded). Some clones in this sample may be carry-over from other donors' samples.

This clonotype was seen repeatedly, ten times or more. V and J are TRBV25-1 and TRBJ1-1, with 8 bases identical to TRBD1. V lost 4 bases and J lost 1; bases outside the gene matches: 8. The CDR3 sequence is 16 residues long. Germline V gene sequence: CDR1 MGHDK, CDR2 SYGVNS. The CDR3 here is CASSARQGKGNTEAFF. The CDR3, as DNA: TGTGCCAGCAGTGCGAGACAGGGGAAGGGGAACACTGAAGCTTTCTTT.

This clonotype was seen only a few times. The chain has TRBV5-1 and TRBJ1-4, with no clear D. Germline V gene lookup returns CDR1 SGHRS and CDR2 YFSETQ. CDR3 length: 15 amino acids. The ends were cut back, 0 bases at V and 4 bases at J, with 10 bases in the middle. The CDR3 is CASSLEDTNNEKLFF. CDR3 sequence (DNA): TGCGCCAGCAGCTTGGAAGACACAAATAATGAAAAACTGTTTTTT.

With regard to this clonotype: An end of the junction does not agree with germline; a read error may underlie this. The rearrangement links TRBV20-1 to TRBJ2-5; 8 positions agree with TRBD2. The CDR3 runs to 14 residues. The germline CDR1 and CDR2 sequences are DFQATT and SNEGSKA (reference sequence). The CDR3 loop reads CSAHLAGRGETRYF. CDR3 nucleotide sequence: TGCAGTGCTCATCTAGCGGGCCGGGGAGAGACCCGGTACTTC.

The CDR3: CASSETSMDNQPQHF. The CDR3, as DNA: TGTGCCAGCAGTGAGACTTCGATGGACAATCAGCCCCAGCATTTT. This chain joins TRBV12-3 or TRBV12-4 and TRBJ1-5; no clear D gene. Trimming removed 5 bases from V and 3 bases from J, with 14 bases in between. The CDR3 loop spans 15 amino acids.

This chain links TRBV12-3 or TRBV12-4 with TRBJ2-7; D is perhaps TRBD2 (6 bases). The V end was cut by 5 bases, the J end by 1 base, with 15 bases between. The CDR3 is 15 residues long. The CDR3 region is CASSRDLAGSYEQYF. DNA of the CDR3: TGTGCCAGCAGTCGGGACTTAGCCGGTTCCTACGAGCAGTACTTC.

In its sample, this clonotype was seen a few times. V is TRBV5-6 and J is TRBJ2-1; D may be TRBD2 (5 bases). Looked up from germline, CDR1 is SGHDT and CDR2 is YYEEEE. V dropped 2 bases and J dropped 7 bases, with 13 bases sitting between them. CDR3 size: 14 residues. In DNA, the CDR3 is TGTGCCAGCAGCTTTACGGCTAGCATTAATGAGCAGTTCTTC. It is translated as CASSFTASINEQFF.

In this sample, this clonotype turned up a few times. The rearrangement joins TRBV6-2 or TRBV6-3 to TRBJ2-3, with a possible D match to TRBD2 (6 bases). The V end was cut by 5 bases, the J end by 5 bases, with 11 bases between. This CDR3 contains 13 residues. From germline, CDR1 is MNHEY and CDR2 SVGEGT. This CDR3 reads CASSGGNIDTQYF. DNA for the CDR3: TGTGCCAGCAGTGGCGGGAACATAGATACGCAGTATTTT.

The V gene is TRBV7-1, the J gene TRBJ2-1; TRBD1 aligns across 8 bases. TRBV7-1 is recorded as an ORF, its role being uncertain. The CDR3 extends over 15 amino acids. Losses at the gene ends were 5 bases for V and 4 bases for J; bases not matched to a gene: 7. The CDR3 nucleotides are TGTGCCAGCAGCACCGGACAGGGCCCATACAATGAGCAGTTCTTC. Translation gives CASSTGQGPYNEQFF.

This rearrangement joins TRBV10-1 to TRBJ2-7; D ambiguous. Trimming stripped 2 bases from V and 6 bases from J, with 14 bases between. The length of the CDR3 is 14 residues. Germline V CDR1 and CDR2: WNHNN, SYGVQD (reference sequence). Here the CDR3 DNA reads TGCGCCAGCAGTGAGCTTAGTATTGGTTCCGAGCAGTACTTC. Amino acid sequence: CASSELSIGSEQYF.

This clonotype showed up just a few times. The rearrangement uses TRBV5-4 and TRBJ2-5; D remains ambiguous. V was cut by 0 bases and J by 2 bases, with 8 bases left in between. The CDR3 is 14 residues long. The germline V gene encodes CDR1 SGHNT and CDR2 YYREEE (reference sequence). The CDR3 here is CASSLGVRQETQYF. The CDR3 nucleotides read TGTGCCAGCAGCTTGGGGGTGCGACAAGAGACCCAGTACTTC.

This clonotype showed up just once. The CDR3 DNA reads TGTGCCATCAGTGAGGGGGACAGGGGACACGAAAAACTGTTTTTT. Amino acid sequence: CAISEGDRGHEKLFF. J is TRBJ1-4 and V is TRBV10-3, with 10 bases identical to TRBD1. V gave up 2 bases and J gave up 8 bases; unmatched junction bases: 5. This CDR3 has 15 amino acids. The germline CDR1 and CDR2 sequences are ENHRY and SYGVKD.

The chain uses TRBV12-3 or TRBV12-4 and TRBJ2-6; the D gene is possibly TRBD2 (6 bases). The CDR3 is 17 amino acids. V lost 5 bases and J 0 bases, leaving 14 bases between the germline ends. CDR3 coding DNA: TGTGCCAGCAGTCCCCGGGGGACCCTCTCTGGGGCCAACGTCCTGACTTTC. It translates to CASSPRGTLSGANVLTF.

This clonotype was observed many times. The chain is built from TRBV7-9 and TRBJ1-2, with 7 nucleotides matching TRBD1. There are 14 residues in the CDR3. V gave up 5 bases and J gave up 6 bases; unmatched junction bases: 9. Germline V CDR1 and CDR2: SEHNR, FQNEAQ (reference sequence). The CDR3, as DNA: TGTGCCAGCAGCCTCACCCGACAGGGTAATGGCTACACCTTC. Translated: CASSLTRQGNGYTF.

A remark on this clonotype: A read error is possible here, since a much larger clone lies one base away. The chain has TRBV7-6 and TRBJ2-1; 10 bases agree with TRBD2. Trimming at V came to 5 bases and at J to 6 bases, leaving 7 bases not matched to a gene. This CDR3 contains 15 residues. CDR1 is SGHVS and CDR2 is FNYEAQ in the germline V gene. This CDR3 reads CASSRSSGSLNEQFF. The CDR3 bases are TGTGCCAGCAGCCGTTCTAGCGGGAGTCTCAATGAGCAGTTCTTC.

This clonotype was seen more than once but under ten times. The chain employs TRBV28 and TRBJ1-5, with D tentatively TRBD1 (6 bases). V was pared by 5 bases and J by 7 bases, with 15 bases between. The V gene's germline CDR1 is MDHEN and CDR2 SYDVKM. The CDR3 has 14 amino acids. Here the CDR3 DNA reads TGTGCCAGCAGTGCCCGACAGGTCCTCCAGCCCCAGCATTTT. Translation gives CASSARQVLQPQHF.

The rearrangement links TRBV20-1 to TRBJ2-3; D is ambiguous. This CDR3 contains 13 residues. In germline, CDR1 is DFQATT, CDR2 SNEGSKA (reference sequence). V dropped 0 bases and J dropped 4 bases, with 8 bases sitting between them. The CDR3 region has the DNA TGCAGTGCTAGAGATCTTAGATCAGATACGCAGTATTTT. The encoded protein is CSARDLRSDTQYF.

CDR3 nucleotide sequence: TGTGCCAGCAGTTTCATCTCAGGGGCGCGTGGGAACACTGAAGCTTTCTTT. Protein sequence: CASSFISGARGNTEAFF. The rearrangement uses TRBV12-3 or TRBV12-4 and TRBJ1-1, with D tentatively TRBD1 (6 bases). The CDR3 extends over 17 amino acids. Between the trimmed V and J ends, which lost 3 bases and 1 base, there was a span of 18 bases.

V and J are TRBV7-6 and TRBJ2-2; D not certain. CDR3 length: 18 residues. V dropped 1 base and J dropped 0 bases, with 15 bases sitting between them. Germline CDR1 reads SGHVS; CDR2 reads FNYEAQ. CDR3 nucleotides: TGTGCCAGCAGCTTAGAATTAAAACGGACCGCGAACACCGGGGAGCTGTTTTTT. It specifies CASSLELKRTANTGELFF.